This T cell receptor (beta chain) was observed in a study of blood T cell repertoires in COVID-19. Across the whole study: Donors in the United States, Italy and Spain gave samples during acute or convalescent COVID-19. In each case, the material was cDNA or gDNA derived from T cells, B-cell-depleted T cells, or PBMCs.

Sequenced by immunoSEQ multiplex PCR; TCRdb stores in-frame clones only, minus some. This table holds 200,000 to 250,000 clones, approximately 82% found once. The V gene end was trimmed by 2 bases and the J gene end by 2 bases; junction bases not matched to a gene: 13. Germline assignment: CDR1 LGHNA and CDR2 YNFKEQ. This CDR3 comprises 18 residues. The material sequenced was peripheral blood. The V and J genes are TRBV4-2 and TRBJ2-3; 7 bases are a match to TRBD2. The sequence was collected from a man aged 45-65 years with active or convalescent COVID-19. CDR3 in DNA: TGTGCCAGCAGCCAAACCCATCTTGGGCGGGGGACCACAGATACGCAGTATTTT. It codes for CASSQTHLGRGTTDTQYF.